A selection of T cell receptor beta chains follows, all from one sample in a study of blood T cell repertoires in COVID-19. Clones were sequenced by immunoSEQ multiplex PCR, and TCRdb holds only the in-frame ones, with some missing. This sample has about 34,000 clones; over 75% occur once, and the top ten carry 11% to 15%. Sequenced material: peripheral blood. All receptors come from a man aged 55-75 years with active COVID-19. Each CDR3 is given with its conserved first and last residue. A D gene is named only where the DNA matches it firmly. Rows may omit the clone size; those that give it use once, few, many or a size class.

>TRBJ2-7|TRBV6-2/TRBV6-3|-|-
CASSWRQYYEQYF
TGTGCCAGCAGTTGGCGACAGTACTACGAGCAGTACTTC
>TRBJ2-1|TRBV5-4|-|-
CASSRAGAYNEQFF
TGTGCCAGCAGCAGAGCCGGGGCCTACAATGAGCAGTTCTTC
>TRBJ1-5|TRBV7-2|-|-
CASSAGRSNQPQHF
TGTGCCAGCAGCGCGGGACGGAGCAATCAGCCCCAGCATTTT
>TRBJ1-1|TRBV29-1|-|-
CSVGLSMNTEAFF
TGCAGCGTTGGGCTGTCCATGAACACTGAAGCTTTCTTT
>TRBJ2-4|TRBV4-1|-|-
CASRSETSAKNIQYF
TGCGCCAGCAGGTCGGAGACCTCAGCCAAAAACATTCAGTACTTC
>TRBJ1-1|TRBV14|TRBD1|-
CASSHFKTGSTEAFF
TGTGCCAGCAGCCACTTCAAGACAGGGAGCACTGAAGCTTTCTTT
>TRBJ2-7|TRBV5-8|TRBD2|-
CASRPGLAGRYEQYF
TGTGCCAGCAGGCCCGGACTAGCGGGACGCTACGAGCAGTACTTC
>TRBJ2-7|TRBV30|TRBD1|-
CAWRRQGGSYEQYF
TGTGCCTGGAGGAGACAGGGGGGGTCCTACGAGCAGTACTTC
>TRBJ1-5|TRBV28|-|once
CASSSRGSGSNQPQHF
TGTGCCAGCAGCTCTAGGGGGTCGGGAAGCAATCAGCCCCAGCATTTT
>TRBJ1-1|TRBV2|-|-
CASTENTEAFF
TGTGCCAGCACAGAGAACACTGAAGCTTTCTTT
>TRBJ2-7|TRBV6-1|-|-
CASSEIGQGYEQYF
TGTGCCAGCAGTGAGATCGGGCAGGGCTACGAGCAGTACTTC
>TRBJ2-1|TRBV7-2|-|-
CASSLVLLATNEQFF
TGTGCCAGCAGCTTAGTACTACTAGCCACAAATGAGCAGTTCTTC
>TRBJ1-1|TRBV28|-|-
CASSPYNPGGAFF
TGTGCCAGCAGCCCCTACAACCCCGGAGGAGCTTTCTTT
>TRBJ1-6|TRBV3-1/TRBV3-2|-|-
CASSPSAGYNSPLHF
TGTGCCAGCAGCCCAAGTGCAGGCTATAATTCACCCCTCCACTTT
>TRBJ2-5|TRBV14|TRBD1|-
CASSHGTVDGETQYF
TGTGCCAGCAGCCACGGGACAGTGGACGGGGAGACCCAGTACTTC
>TRBJ2-5|TRBV5-1|TRBD1|-
CASSHRGLVQETQYF
TGCGCCAGCAGCCACAGGGGGCTGGTGCAAGAGACCCAGTACTTC
>TRBJ1-5|TRBV28|TRBD1|-
CASILGQGSYQPQHF
TGTGCCAGCATCCTAGGACAGGGGTCGTATCAGCCCCAGCATTTT
>TRBJ2-1|TRBV20-1|TRBD2|-
CSASRGGSGSNEQFF
TGCAGTGCTAGTAGGGGCGGGAGTGGTTCCAATGAGCAGTTCTTC
>TRBJ2-2|TRBV2|-|-
CASSDPRDNTPGELFF
TGTGCCAGCAGTGACCCACGGGACAACACCCCCGGGGAGCTGTTTTTT
>TRBJ1-1|TRBV5-1|TRBD1|-
CASHGRGLDRGSEAFF
TGCGCCAGCCATGGGAGGGGGTTGGACAGGGGCTCTGAAGCTTTCTTT
>TRBJ2-3|TRBV7-2|TRBD2|-
CASSLDRFSGTSTDTQYF
TGTGCCAGCAGCTTAGATCGGTTTAGCGGGACGAGTACAGATACGCAGTATTTT
>TRBJ2-7|TRBV6-5|TRBD2|-
CASRKLAGRYEQYF
TGTGCCAGCAGAAAACTAGCGGGAAGGTACGAGCAGTACTTC
>TRBJ1-5|TRBV6-5|-|once
CASSKDGGNQPQHF
TGTGCCAGCAGCAAGGACGGGGGCAATCAGCCCCAGCATTTT